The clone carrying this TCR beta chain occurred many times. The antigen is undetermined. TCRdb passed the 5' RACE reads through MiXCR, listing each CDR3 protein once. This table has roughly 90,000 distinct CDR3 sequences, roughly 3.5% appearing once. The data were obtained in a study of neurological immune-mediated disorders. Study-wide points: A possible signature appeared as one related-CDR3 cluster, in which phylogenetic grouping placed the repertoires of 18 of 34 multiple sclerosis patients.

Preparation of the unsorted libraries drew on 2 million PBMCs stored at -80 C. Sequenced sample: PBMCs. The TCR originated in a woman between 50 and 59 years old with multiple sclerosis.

CDR3 DNA: TGTGCCAGCAGCTGGGGGGCGGGAACAGATACGCAGTATTTT. The encoded protein is CASSWGAGTDTQYF. The genes are TRBV12-3 or TRBV12-4 and TRBJ2-3; the D call may be TRBD1 or TRBD2 (6 bases each). Deletions cut 6 bases from V and 3 bases from J, with 13 bases between. The CDR3 length is 14 residues.